Listed below are T cell receptor beta chains from one sample, sequenced in a study of cytomegalovirus exposure and HLA in healthy donors. Clones were read by immunoSEQ multiplex PCR, and TCRdb kept only the in-frame ones, dropping some. The data contain around 250,000 clones, almost 90% of them singletons. Specimen: PBMCs. These receptors came from a woman between 18 and 29 years old in good health and CMV-seronegative. Both conserved end residues are part of each CDR3. A D gene is named only where the DNA matches it firmly. A row's size may be missing; if present it is once, few, many or a size class.

-	TRBV7-2	14	TRBJ1-2	-	TGTGCCAGCAGCTTTCAGCGCGATGGAAATGGCTACACCTTC	CASSFQRDGNGYTF
few	TRBV4-2	13	TRBJ1-1	-	TGTGCCAGCAGCCAAGACAAGAACACTGAAGCTTTCTTT	CASSQDKNTEAFF
-	TRBV28	15	TRBJ1-5	TRBD1	TGTGCCAGCAGTGCCGGGACAGGGTATGATCAGCCCCAGCATTTT	CASSAGTGYDQPQHF
-	TRBV2	14	TRBJ1-4	-	TGTGCCAGCAGTGAGTCCGGGTCTAGTGAAAAACTGTTTTTT	CASSESGSSEKLFF
-	TRBV6-6	15	TRBJ1-4	-	TGTGCCAGCAGTTACTCGCGGCAAGCTAATGAAAAACTGTTTTTT	CASSYSRQANEKLFF
-	TRBV11-2	14	TRBJ2-5	-	TGTGCCAGCAGCTTCTTACTACCATGGGAGACCCAGTACTTC	CASSFLLPWETQYF
-	TRBV5-6	13	TRBJ1-5	-	TGTGCCAGCAGCTTGTGGGGGGGTCAGCCCCAGCATTTT	CASSLWGGQPQHF
-	TRBV5-1	15	TRBJ2-3	-	TGCGCCAGCAGCTTGGGAGATCCAGGCGCGGATACGCAGTATTTT	CASSLGDPGADTQYF
-	TRBV19	19	TRBJ2-3	-	TGTGCCAGTAGTATTTGGGCAGGGGCCCCATCACTTGGCACAGATACGCAGTATTTT	CASSIWAGAPSLGTDTQYF
few	TRBV2	15	TRBJ2-5	TRBD2	TGTGCCAGCAGTGGGGGACTAGCGGGGCAAGAGACCCAGTACTTC	CASSGGLAGQETQYF
-	TRBV29-1	14	TRBJ1-5	-	TGCAGCGTTGGGGAGGGAGGTAGCAATCAGCCCCAGCATTTT	CSVGEGGSNQPQHF
once	TRBV7-3	15	TRBJ2-3	TRBD2	TGTGCCAGCAGTTTGAGCGGGGGGAGATCAGATACGCAGTATTTT	CASSLSGGRSDTQYF
-	TRBV7-2	15	TRBJ2-7	TRBD1	TGTGCCAGCAGCTTAAGGCAGGGGGCCTCCTACGAGCAGTACTTC	CASSLRQGASYEQYF
once	TRBV6-1	17	TRBJ2-5	TRBD1	TGTGCCAGCAGTGTCCTTGAATGGGGACAGATCCAAGAGACCCAGTACTTC	CASSVLEWGQIQETQYF
-	TRBV5-1	15	TRBJ2-1	TRBD1	TGCGCCAGCAGCTTCAGGGGGTTTCGTGACAATGAGCAGTTCTTC	CASSFRGFRDNEQFF
-	TRBV19	12	TRBJ1-2	-	TGTGCCAGTAGGCAGGCTAACTATGGCTACACCTTC	CASRQANYGYTF
-	TRBV5-1	14	TRBJ1-1	-	TGCGCCAGCAGCCGGAGCCTATCGTCCCCTGAAGCTTTCTTT	CASSRSLSSPEAFF
-	TRBV19	12	TRBJ2-3	-	TGTGCCAGTAGCCTGAGTGAAGATACGCAGTATTTT	CASSLSEDTQYF